Listed below are T cell receptor beta chains from one sample, sequenced in a study of response to subunit inactivated influenza vaccine. MiXCR was run by TCRdb on the RT-PCR reads, yielding one entry per CDR3 protein. Found here are under 750,000 distinct CDR3 sequences, around 11% of them singletons; the top ten hold about a tenth. The specimen was PBMCs from blood, collected on the day of vaccination. The receptors were sampled from a man aged 50-60 years who received an inactivated influenza vaccine. Each CDR3 is given with its conserved first and last residue. The D gene is left open where the match is weak. The size field is filled for only some rows; it gives once, few, many or a size class.

DNA: TGCAGCGTTGCTTTTCGACTAGCCTACGAGCAGTACTTC
CDR3: CSVAFRLAYEQYF
size: NA
D: NA
V: TRBV29-1
J: TRBJ2-7

DNA: TGTGCCAGCAGCCAGAGGGGGGAGGACGAGCAGTACTTC
CDR3: CASSQRGEDEQYF
size: NA
D: NA
V: TRBV3-1
J: TRBJ2-7

DNA: TGTGCCAGCAGCCAAGACCCATGGCGGGTGGCAGATACGCAGTATTTT
CDR3: CASSQDPWRVADTQYF
size: NA
D: NA
V: TRBV4-2
J: TRBJ2-3

DNA: TGTGCCAGCAGGCATCCTACAGGGCCCACCTACGAGCAGTACTTC
CDR3: CASRHPTGPTYEQYF
size: NA
D: NA
V: TRBV7-2
J: TRBJ2-7

DNA: TGCAGTGCGCGACAGGGCTCACTGAACACTGAAGCTTTCTTT
CDR3: CSARQGSLNTEAFF
size: NA
D: TRBD1
V: TRBV20-1
J: TRBJ1-1

DNA: TGTGCCATCAGTGAGTCGAAGGAGACCCAGTACTTC
CDR3: CAISESKETQYF
size: many
D: NA
V: TRBV10-3
J: TRBJ2-5

DNA: TGCGCCAGCAGCTTGGCCCGGCAGCTCGAGCAGTACTTC
CDR3: CASSLARQLEQYF
size: NA
D: NA
V: TRBV5-1
J: TRBJ2-7

DNA: TGTGCCAGCAGCTTAGGCGGCAGTCACACAGATACGCAGTATTTT
CDR3: CASSLGGSHTDTQYF
size: NA
D: NA
V: TRBV7-9
J: TRBJ2-3

DNA: TGTGCCAGCAGCGAGGACATGAACTCCTACAATGAGCAGTTCTTC
CDR3: CASSEDMNSYNEQFF
size: NA
D: NA
V: TRBV9
J: TRBJ2-1

DNA: TGTGCCAGCTCACCACCACTAGCTGGTACGCAGTATTTT
CDR3: CASSPPLAGTQYF
size: NA
D: NA
V: TRBV18
J: TRBJ2-3

DNA: TGCAGTGCTAGAGAGACAGGGTCTGGGGCCAACGTCCTGACTTTC
CDR3: CSARETGSGANVLTF
size: NA
D: TRBD1
V: TRBV20-1
J: TRBJ2-6

DNA: TGCAGTGCTAGAGACATATATAGCTCCTACAATGAGCAGTTCTTC
CDR3: CSARDIYSSYNEQFF
size: many
D: NA
V: TRBV20-1
J: TRBJ2-1

DNA: TGCGCCAGCAGCTTCATTAAGGGGGCAGTGAACACCGGGGAGCTGTTTTTT
CDR3: CASSFIKGAVNTGELFF
size: NA
D: TRBD1
V: TRBV5-1
J: TRBJ2-2

DNA: TGTGCCAGCAGTTACTTGGGCAACCAAGAGACCCAGTACTTC
CDR3: CASSYLGNQETQYF
size: few
D: NA
V: TRBV6-2/TRBV6-3
J: TRBJ2-5

DNA: TGTGCCAGCAGTTTCCCGGGGAACACAGATACGCAGTATTTT
CDR3: CASSFPGNTDTQYF
size: many
D: NA
V: TRBV28
J: TRBJ2-3

DNA: TGCAGTGCCCCCCTGGTTGGAGATACGCAGTATTTT
CDR3: CSAPLVGDTQYF
size: few
D: NA
V: TRBV20-1
J: TRBJ2-3

DNA: TGTGCCAGCAGTTTAGAGGGCCCTAGAACCTACAATGAGCAGTTCTTC
CDR3: CASSLEGPRTYNEQFF
size: many
D: NA
V: TRBV12-3/TRBV12-4
J: TRBJ2-1

DNA: TGCAGTGCTAGCGATAGGAAGCGGGAGGGCACAGATACGCAGTATTTT
CDR3: CSASDRKREGTDTQYF
size: few
D: TRBD2
V: TRBV20-1
J: TRBJ2-3

DNA: TGTGCCAGCAGTTTAGTGCAGGGTAGGGGAAAACTGTTTTTT
CDR3: CASSLVQGRGKLFF
size: NA
D: NA
V: TRBV12-3/TRBV12-4
J: TRBJ1-4

DNA: TGCAGCGTTCGACAGGGCTTCTCCTACGAGCAGTACTTC
CDR3: CSVRQGFSYEQYF
size: few
D: TRBD1
V: TRBV29-1
J: TRBJ2-7

DNA: TGTGCCAGCAGGCCCGCATTTTGGAGGAGGAATGAGCAGTTCTTC
CDR3: CASRPAFWRRNEQFF
size: few
D: NA
V: TRBV11-2
J: TRBJ2-1

DNA: TGTGCCAGCAGCCCATCGGGGCAGTGGGATCAGCCCCAGCATTTT
CDR3: CASSPSGQWDQPQHF
size: NA
D: NA
V: TRBV7-9
J: TRBJ1-5

DNA: TGCGCCAGCAGCTTGGGGGCAGGACCAACCTACGAGCAGTACTTC
CDR3: CASSLGAGPTYEQYF
size: NA
D: NA
V: TRBV5-1
J: TRBJ2-7

DNA: TGCGCCAGTGGGACAGGGAGCTCCTACGAGCAGTACTTC
CDR3: CASGTGSSYEQYF
size: NA
D: TRBD1
V: TRBV5-1
J: TRBJ2-7

DNA: TGCAGCGTCCCGGGACAGACTTTAACCGGGGAGCTGTTTTTT
CDR3: CSVPGQTLTGELFF
size: few
D: TRBD1
V: TRBV29-1
J: TRBJ2-2

DNA: TGCGCCAGCAGTCTCCTGGCTAGCGGTTCCTACGAGCAGTACTTC
CDR3: CASSLLASGSYEQYF
size: few
D: TRBD2
V: TRBV10-2
J: TRBJ2-7